The 13 T cell receptor beta chains below all came from one sample that was sequenced in a study of T cells in Graves' hyperthyroidism and ophthalmopathy. It was RNA transcripts that yielded the amplified TCR beta CDR3 regions. Carried out on the TCR CDR3, a first-round RT-PCR used the HTBI primer set. TCRdb passed the multiplex PCR reads through MiXCR, listing each CDR3 protein once. Counted here are 500,000 to 800,000 distinct CDR3 sequences, approximately 14% occurring once; the ten biggest clones make up around an eighth. The sample was blood. The source is a woman between 50 and 59 years old with Graves' ophthalmopathy.

This clonotype was observed many times. At one boundary the junction diverges from the germline segment, which might be a read error. Written as DNA, the CDR3 is TGTGCCAGCAGCATTCCCCCGCGGGATACCTTTATTAACATTGAAGCTTTCTTT. It is translated as CASSIPPRDTFINIEAFF. The chain uses TRBV7-9 and TRBJ1-1; D ambiguous. Germline CDR1 is SEHNR and CDR2 is FQNEAQ (reference sequence). The CDR3 loop spans 18 amino acids.

The sample holds many counts of this clonotype. The chain links TRBV28 to TRBJ1-6, with a weak D call TRBD1 (6 bases). With 6 bases removed from V and 8 bases from J, the gap between germline ends came to 20 bases. This CDR3 is built from 16 residues. CDR1 and CDR2 (germline): MDHEN, SYDVKM. This CDR3 is CASSPQYTGTYSPLHF. CDR3 sequence (DNA): TGTGCCAGCAGCCCTCAGTACACAGGGACTTATTCACCCCTCCACTTT.

This clonotype showed up many times. The V call is TRBV12-3 or TRBV12-4, the J call TRBJ2-3, with 8 bases lining up with TRBD1. V lost 6 bases to trimming and J lost 3 bases; unmatched junction nucleotides: 8. CDR3 length: 15 amino acids. CDR3 DNA: TGTGCCAGCAGGGAGACAGGGGCGAGAACAGATACGCAGTATTTT. Translation gives CASRETGARTDTQYF.

This clonotype was seen a few times. This sequence joins TRBV12-3 or TRBV12-4 and TRBJ1-3, with TRBD1 identical over 9 bases. Trimming cost V 5 bases and J 2 bases; bases outside gene matches: 7. The CDR3 has 16 amino acids. The CDR3 coding sequence is TGTGCCAGCAGTCCCGGACAGGGGAAAACTGGAAACACCATATATTTT. As protein: CASSPGQGKTGNTIYF.

This clonotype occurred many times. The chain joins TRBV5-4 to TRBJ2-7, with 8 bases aligning to TRBD2. Germline V CDR1 and CDR2: SGHNT, YYREEE (reference sequence). V was clipped by 4 bases and J by 4 bases; unmatched bases: 10. The CDR3 runs 15 residues. CDR3 sequence (DNA): TGTGCCAGCAGCCAACCGGGACTAGAGGCGTACGAGCAGTACTTC. Encoded protein: CASSQPGLEAYEQYF.

This clonotype was observed many times. The rearrangement joins TRBV9 to TRBJ2-7; weak D call: TRBD1 (6 bases). The length of the CDR3 is 13 residues. Trimming pared 0 bases from V and 5 bases from J, leaving 9 bases between. Germline-derived CDR1 and CDR2 are SGDLS and YYNGEE. CDR3 DNA sequence: TGTGCCAGCAGCGTAGCAGGGGCCCACGAGCAGTACTTC. Translation: CASSVAGAHEQYF.

J is TRBJ2-7 and V is TRBV20-1; unclear D gene. V was cut by 3 bases and J by 1 base, with 10 bases left in between. CDR3 length: 13 amino acids. CDR1 and CDR2 from the germline V gene are DFQATT and SNEGSKA (reference sequence). CDR3 nucleotides: TGCAGTGCTAGTATCGGGTATTCCTACGAGCAGTACTTC. Amino acid sequence: CSASIGYSYEQYF.

The chain has TRBV6-4 and TRBJ1-5; D gene ambiguous. This CDR3 has 14 residues. From germline, CDR1 is MRHNA and CDR2 SNTAGT. With 9 bases removed from V and 3 bases from J, the gap between germline ends came to 15 bases. The CDR3: CASSLGTTNQPQHF. The CDR3, as DNA: TGTGCCAGTAGCCTCGGAACCACCAATCAGCCCCAGCATTTT.

The rearrangement uses TRBV9 and TRBJ2-7; tentatively, D is TRBD1 (7 bases). The germline V gene encodes CDR1 SGDLS and CDR2 YYNGEE. Trimming pared 3 bases from V and 6 bases from J, leaving 13 bases between. CDR3 length equals 13 residues. The CDR3 sequence is CASSARQGGEQYF. CDR3 nucleotide sequence: TGTGCCAGCAGCGCTCGACAGGGAGGCGAGCAGTACTTC.

This clonotype was seen at least ten times. This chain connects TRBV7-9 to TRBJ1-5; 8 nucleotides match TRBD1. The J segment lost 0 bases and the V segment lost 1 base, leaving 5 bases of the junction unmatched. The CDR3 contains 17 residues. Germline V CDR1 and CDR2: SEHNR, FQNEAQ (reference sequence). This CDR3 is CASSLGTGFNSNQPQHF. DNA of the CDR3: TGTGCCAGCAGCTTAGGGACAGGGTTTAATAGCAATCAGCCCCAGCATTTT.

The chain carries TRBV20-1 and TRBJ2-1; weak D call: TRBD2 (7 bases). The germline V gene encodes CDR1 DFQATT and CDR2 SNEGSKA (reference sequence). CDR3 length: 15 amino acids. V was cut by 6 bases and J by 3 bases, with 18 bases left in between. The CDR3 here is CSALRTRGSYNEQFF. In DNA form, the CDR3 reads TGCAGTGCCCTACGGACTAGGGGGAGCTACAATGAGCAGTTCTTC.

V usage is TRBV19 and J usage is TRBJ2-5; 12 bases are a match to TRBD1. Germline CDR1 LNHDA, CDR2 SQIVND (reference sequence). With V trimmed by 5 bases and J by 5 bases, 6 bases remained unmatched. CDR3 length: 15 residues. CDR3: CASSAGTGGRETQYF. CDR3 coding DNA: TGTGCCAGTAGTGCCGGGACAGGGGGCAGGGAGACCCAGTACTTC.

This clonotype has only a few counts. At one boundary the junction diverges from the germline segment, which might be a read error. The rearrangement joins TRBV9 to TRBJ1-2, with D hard to call. This CDR3 spans 12 amino acids. Germline V lookup: CDR1 SGDLS, CDR2 YYNGEE. The CDR3 loop reads CATSVLDYGYTF. The CDR3 bases are TGTGCCACCAGCGTCCTCGACTATGGCTACACCTTC.